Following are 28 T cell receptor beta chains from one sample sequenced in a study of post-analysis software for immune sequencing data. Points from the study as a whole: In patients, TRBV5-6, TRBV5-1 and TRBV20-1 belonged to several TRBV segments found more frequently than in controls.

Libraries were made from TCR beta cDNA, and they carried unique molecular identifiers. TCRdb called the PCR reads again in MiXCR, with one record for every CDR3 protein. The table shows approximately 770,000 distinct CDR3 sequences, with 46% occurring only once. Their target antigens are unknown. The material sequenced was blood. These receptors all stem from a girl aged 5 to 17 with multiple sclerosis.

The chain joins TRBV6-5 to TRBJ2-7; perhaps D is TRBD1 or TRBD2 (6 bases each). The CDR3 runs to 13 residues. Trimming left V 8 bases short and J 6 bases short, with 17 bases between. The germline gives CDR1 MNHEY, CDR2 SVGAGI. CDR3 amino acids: CASCSGALGEQYF. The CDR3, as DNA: TGTGCCAGCTGTTCGGGGGCCCTGGGCGAGCAGTACTTC.

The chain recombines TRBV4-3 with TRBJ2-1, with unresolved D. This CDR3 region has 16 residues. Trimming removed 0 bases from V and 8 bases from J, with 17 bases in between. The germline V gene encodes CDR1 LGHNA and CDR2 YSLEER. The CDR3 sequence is CASSQDSRPSAHEQFF. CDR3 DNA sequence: TGCGCCAGCAGCCAAGATTCTCGGCCTTCAGCCCATGAGCAGTTCTTC.

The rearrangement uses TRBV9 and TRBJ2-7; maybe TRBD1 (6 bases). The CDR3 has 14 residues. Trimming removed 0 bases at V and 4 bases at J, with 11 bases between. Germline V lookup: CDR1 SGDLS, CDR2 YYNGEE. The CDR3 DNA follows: TGTGCCAGCAGCGTAGCTACAGGGATTTACGAGCAGTACTTC. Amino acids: CASSVATGIYEQYF. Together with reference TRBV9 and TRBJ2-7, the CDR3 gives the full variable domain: DSGVTQTPKHLITATGQRVTLRCSPRSGDLSVYWYQQSLDQGLQFLIQYYNGEERAKGNILERFSAQQFPDLHSELNLSSLELGDSALYFCASSVATGIYEQYFGPGTRLTVT.

CDR3 loop: CSASSTDTQYF. CDR3 sequence (DNA): TGCAGTGCTAGTAGCACAGATACGCAGTATTTT. V gene TRBV20-1 combines with J gene TRBJ2-3; no firm D call. Trimming stripped 3 bases from V and 0 bases from J, with 1 base between. This CDR3 contains 11 residues. Germline V CDR1 and CDR2: DFQATT, SNEGSKA (reference sequence).

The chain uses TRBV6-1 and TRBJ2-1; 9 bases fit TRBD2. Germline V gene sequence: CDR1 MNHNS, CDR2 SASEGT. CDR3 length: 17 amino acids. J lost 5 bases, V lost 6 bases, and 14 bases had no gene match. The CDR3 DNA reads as TGTGCCAGCAGGACCCCTATGGTAGCGGGGGTGGACAATGAGCAGTTCTTC. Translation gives CASRTPMVAGVDNEQFF.

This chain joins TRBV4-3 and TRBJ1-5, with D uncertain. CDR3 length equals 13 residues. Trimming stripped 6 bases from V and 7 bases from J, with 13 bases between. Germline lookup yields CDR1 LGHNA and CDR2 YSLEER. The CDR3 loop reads CASSLNPGQPQHF. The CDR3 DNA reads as TGCGCCAGCAGTCTGAACCCGGGACAGCCCCAGCATTTT.

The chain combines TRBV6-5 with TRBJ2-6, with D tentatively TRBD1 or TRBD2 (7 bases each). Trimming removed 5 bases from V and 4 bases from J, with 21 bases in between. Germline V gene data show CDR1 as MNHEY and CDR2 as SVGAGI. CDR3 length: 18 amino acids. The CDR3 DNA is TGTGCCAGCAGTACCGACTGGCCAGGGGGGGCCGGGGCCAACGTCCTGACTTTC. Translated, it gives CASSTDWPGGAGANVLTF.

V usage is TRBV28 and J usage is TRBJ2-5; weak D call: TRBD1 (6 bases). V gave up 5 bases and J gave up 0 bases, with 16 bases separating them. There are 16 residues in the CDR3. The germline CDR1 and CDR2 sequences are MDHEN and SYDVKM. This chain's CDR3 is CASSTRDGQYQETQYF. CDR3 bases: TGTGCCAGCAGTACCCGGGACGGACAGTACCAAGAGACCCAGTACTTC.

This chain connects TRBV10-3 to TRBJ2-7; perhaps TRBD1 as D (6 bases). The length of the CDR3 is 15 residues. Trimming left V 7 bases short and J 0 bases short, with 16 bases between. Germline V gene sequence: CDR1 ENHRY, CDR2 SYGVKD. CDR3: CAIMTGQPSSYEQYF. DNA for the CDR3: TGTGCCATCATGACGGGACAACCGAGCTCCTACGAGCAGTACTTC.

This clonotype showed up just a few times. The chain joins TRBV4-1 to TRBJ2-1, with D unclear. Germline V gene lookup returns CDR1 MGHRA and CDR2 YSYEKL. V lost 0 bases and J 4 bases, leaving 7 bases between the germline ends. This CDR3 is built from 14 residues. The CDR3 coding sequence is TGCGCCAGCAGCCAAGAAGACGCGTACAATGAGCAGTTCTTC. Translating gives CASSQEDAYNEQFF.

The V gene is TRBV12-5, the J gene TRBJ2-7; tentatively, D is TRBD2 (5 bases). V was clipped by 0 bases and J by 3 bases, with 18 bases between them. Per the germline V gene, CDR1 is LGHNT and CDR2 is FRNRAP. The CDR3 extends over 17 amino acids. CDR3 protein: CASGLVPGWENIYEQYF. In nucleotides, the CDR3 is TGTGCTAGTGGTTTGGTACCCGGCTGGGAGAACATCTACGAGCAGTACTTC. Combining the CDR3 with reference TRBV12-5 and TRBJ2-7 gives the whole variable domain DARVTQTPRHKVTEMGQEVTMRCQPILGHNTVFWYRQTMMQGLELLAYFRNRAPLDDSGMPKDRFSAEMPDATLATLKIQPSEPRDSAVYFCASGLVPGWENIYEQYFGPGTRLTVT.

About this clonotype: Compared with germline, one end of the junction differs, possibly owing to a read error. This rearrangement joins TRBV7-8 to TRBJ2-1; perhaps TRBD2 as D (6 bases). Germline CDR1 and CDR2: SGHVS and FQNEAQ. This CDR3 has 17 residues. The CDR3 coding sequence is TGTGCCGGCAGCCTCTCCCGGGACTCCCGGTCCTACAATGAGCAGTTCTTC. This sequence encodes CAGSLSRDSRSYNEQFF.

CDR3 in DNA: TGCGCCAGCGGACAGGGGGCCGACACTGAAGCTTTCTTT. Encoded protein: CASGQGADTEAFF. The V gene is TRBV5-1, the J gene TRBJ1-1, with TRBD1 matching 11 bases. Germline V gives CDR1 SGHRS, CDR2 YFSETQ. The CDR3 spans 13 residues. The V segment lost 7 bases and the J segment 3 bases; nucleotides outside the gene matches: 2.

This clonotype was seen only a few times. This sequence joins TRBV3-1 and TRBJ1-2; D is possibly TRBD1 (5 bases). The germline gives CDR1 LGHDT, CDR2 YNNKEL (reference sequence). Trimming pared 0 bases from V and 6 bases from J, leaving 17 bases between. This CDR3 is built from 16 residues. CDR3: CASSQDLASGPNGYTF. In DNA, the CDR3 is TGTGCCAGCAGCCAAGATCTGGCGTCGGGGCCTAATGGCTACACCTTC.

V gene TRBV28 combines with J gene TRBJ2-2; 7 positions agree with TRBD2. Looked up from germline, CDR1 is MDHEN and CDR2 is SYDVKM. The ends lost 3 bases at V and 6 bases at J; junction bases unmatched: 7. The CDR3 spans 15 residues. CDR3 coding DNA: TGTGCCAGCAGTTTCCGGGGGAGGGTCCCCGGGGAGCTGTTTTTT. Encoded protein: CASSFRGRVPGELFF.

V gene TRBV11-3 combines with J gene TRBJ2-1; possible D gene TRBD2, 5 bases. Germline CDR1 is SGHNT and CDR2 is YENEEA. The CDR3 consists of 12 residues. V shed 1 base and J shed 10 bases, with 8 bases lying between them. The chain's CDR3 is CASSLGEREQFF. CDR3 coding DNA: TGTGCCAGCAGCTTAGGTGAGCGGGAGCAGTTCTTC.

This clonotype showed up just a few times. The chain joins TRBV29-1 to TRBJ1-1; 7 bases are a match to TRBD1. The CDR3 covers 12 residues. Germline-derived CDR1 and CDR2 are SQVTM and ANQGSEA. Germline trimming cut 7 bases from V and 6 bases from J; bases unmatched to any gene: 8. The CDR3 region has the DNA TGCAGCGCCGAACCCCAGGGGGCTGAAGCTTTCTTT. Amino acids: CSAEPQGAEAFF.

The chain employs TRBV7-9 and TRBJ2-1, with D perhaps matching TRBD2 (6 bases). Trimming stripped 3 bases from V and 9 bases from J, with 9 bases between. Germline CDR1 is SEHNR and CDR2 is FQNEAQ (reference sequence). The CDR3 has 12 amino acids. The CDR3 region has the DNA TGTGCCAGCAGCTTCACTAGCTTTGAGCAGTTCTTC. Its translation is CASSFTSFEQFF.

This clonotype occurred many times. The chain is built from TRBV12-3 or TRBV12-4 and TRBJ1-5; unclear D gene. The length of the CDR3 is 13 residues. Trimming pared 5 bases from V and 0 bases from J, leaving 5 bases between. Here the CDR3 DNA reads TGTGCCAGCAGTACGTATAGCAATCAGCCCCAGCATTTT. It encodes CASSTYSNQPQHF.

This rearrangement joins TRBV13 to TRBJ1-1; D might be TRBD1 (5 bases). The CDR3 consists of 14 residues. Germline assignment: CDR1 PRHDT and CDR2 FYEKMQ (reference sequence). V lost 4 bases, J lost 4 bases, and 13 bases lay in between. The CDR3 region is CASSSADSVTEAFF. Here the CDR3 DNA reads TGTGCCAGCAGCTCCGCAGACAGTGTCACTGAAGCTTTCTTT.

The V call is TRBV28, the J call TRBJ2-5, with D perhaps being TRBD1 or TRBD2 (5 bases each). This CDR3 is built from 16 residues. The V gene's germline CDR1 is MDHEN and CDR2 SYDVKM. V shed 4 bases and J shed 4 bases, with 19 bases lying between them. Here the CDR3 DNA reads TGTGCCAGCAGTTCAAATGATAAGGGGAGAGGAGAGACCCAGTACTTC. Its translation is CASSSNDKGRGETQYF.

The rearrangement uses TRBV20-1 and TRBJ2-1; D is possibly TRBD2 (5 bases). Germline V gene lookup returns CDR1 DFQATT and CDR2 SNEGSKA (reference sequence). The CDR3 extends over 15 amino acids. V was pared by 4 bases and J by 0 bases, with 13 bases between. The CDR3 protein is CSATPGSSSYNEQFF. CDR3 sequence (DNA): TGCAGTGCTACACCGGGATCGAGCTCCTACAATGAGCAGTTCTTC.

The CDR3: CASSLINGDQPQHF. As DNA, the CDR3 is TGTGCCAGCAGCCTGATAAATGGGGATCAGCCCCAGCATTTT. This chain uses TRBV7-2 with TRBJ1-5; D is ambiguous. This CDR3 contains 14 residues. From germline, CDR1 is SGHTA and CDR2 FQGNSA. Trimming took off 5 bases at V and 5 bases at J, with 13 bases between the two ends.

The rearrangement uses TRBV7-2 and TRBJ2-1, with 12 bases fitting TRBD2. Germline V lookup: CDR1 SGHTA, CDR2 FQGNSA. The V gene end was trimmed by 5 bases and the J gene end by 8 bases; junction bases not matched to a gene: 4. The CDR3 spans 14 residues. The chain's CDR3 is CASSPTSGGHEQFF. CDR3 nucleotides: TGTGCCAGCAGCCCCACTAGCGGGGGGCATGAGCAGTTCTTC.

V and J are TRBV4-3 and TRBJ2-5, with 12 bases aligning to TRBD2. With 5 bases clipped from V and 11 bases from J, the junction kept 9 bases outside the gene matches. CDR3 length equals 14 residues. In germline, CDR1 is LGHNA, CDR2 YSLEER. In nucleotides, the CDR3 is TGCGCCAGCAGCGTACGACTAGCGGGAGAAGAGCAGTACTTC. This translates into CASSVRLAGEEQYF.

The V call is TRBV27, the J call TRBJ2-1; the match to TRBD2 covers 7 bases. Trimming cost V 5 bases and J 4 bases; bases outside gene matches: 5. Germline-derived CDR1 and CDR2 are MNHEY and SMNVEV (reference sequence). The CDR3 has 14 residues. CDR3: CASSRWGGYNEQFF. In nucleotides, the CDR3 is TGTGCCAGCAGTCGTTGGGGGGGATACAATGAGCAGTTCTTC.

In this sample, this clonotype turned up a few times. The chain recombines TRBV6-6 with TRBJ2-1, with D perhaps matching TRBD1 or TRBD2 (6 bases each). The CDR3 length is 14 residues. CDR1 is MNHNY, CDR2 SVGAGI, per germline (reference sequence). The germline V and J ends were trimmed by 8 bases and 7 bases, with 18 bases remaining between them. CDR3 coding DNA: TGTGCCAGCCGGCCGGGGGCGGGATGGAATGAGCAGTTCTTC. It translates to CASRPGAGWNEQFF.

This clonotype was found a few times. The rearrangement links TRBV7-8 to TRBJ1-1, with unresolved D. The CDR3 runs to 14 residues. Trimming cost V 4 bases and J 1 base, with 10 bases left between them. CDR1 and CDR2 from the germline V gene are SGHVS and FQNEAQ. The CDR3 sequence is CASSSRLENTEAFF. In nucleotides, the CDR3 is TGTGCCAGCAGCTCTCGTTTGGAGAACACTGAAGCTTTCTTT.